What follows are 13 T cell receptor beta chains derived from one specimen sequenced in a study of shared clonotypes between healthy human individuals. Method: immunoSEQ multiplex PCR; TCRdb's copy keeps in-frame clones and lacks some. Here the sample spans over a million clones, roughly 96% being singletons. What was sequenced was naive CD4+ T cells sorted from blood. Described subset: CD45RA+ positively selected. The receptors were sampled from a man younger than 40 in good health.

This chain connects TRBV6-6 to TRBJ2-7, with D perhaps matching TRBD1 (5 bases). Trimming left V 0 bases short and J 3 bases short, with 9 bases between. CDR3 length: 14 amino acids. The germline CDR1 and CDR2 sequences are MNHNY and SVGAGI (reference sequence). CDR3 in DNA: TGTGCCAGCAGTTACTCGGGGCGGAGCTACGAGCAGTACTTC. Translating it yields CASSYSGRSYEQYF.

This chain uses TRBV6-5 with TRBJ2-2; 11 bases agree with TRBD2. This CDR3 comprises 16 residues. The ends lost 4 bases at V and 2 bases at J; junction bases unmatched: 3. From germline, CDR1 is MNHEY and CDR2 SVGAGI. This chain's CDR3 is CASSLGLAANTGELFF. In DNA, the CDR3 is TGTGCCAGCAGTTTGGGACTAGCGGCAAACACCGGGGAGCTGTTTTTT.

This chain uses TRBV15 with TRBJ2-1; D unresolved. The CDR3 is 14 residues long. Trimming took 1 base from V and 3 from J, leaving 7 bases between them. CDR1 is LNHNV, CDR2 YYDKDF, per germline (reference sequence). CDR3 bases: TGTGCCACCAGCAGAGGCGGTTACTACAATGAGCAGTTCTTC. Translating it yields CATSRGGYYNEQFF.

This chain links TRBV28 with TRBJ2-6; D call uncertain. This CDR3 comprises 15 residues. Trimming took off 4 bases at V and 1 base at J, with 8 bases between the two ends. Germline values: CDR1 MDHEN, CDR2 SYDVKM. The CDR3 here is CASSSLRSGANVLTF. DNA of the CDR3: TGTGCCAGCAGTTCGTTAAGGTCTGGGGCCAACGTCCTGACTTTC.

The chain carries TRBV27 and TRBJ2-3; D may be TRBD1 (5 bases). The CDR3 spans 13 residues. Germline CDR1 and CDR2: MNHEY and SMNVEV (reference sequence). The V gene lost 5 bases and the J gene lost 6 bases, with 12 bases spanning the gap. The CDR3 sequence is CASSPGRADTQYF. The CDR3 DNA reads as TGTGCCAGCAGTCCAGGCAGGGCTGATACGCAGTATTTT.

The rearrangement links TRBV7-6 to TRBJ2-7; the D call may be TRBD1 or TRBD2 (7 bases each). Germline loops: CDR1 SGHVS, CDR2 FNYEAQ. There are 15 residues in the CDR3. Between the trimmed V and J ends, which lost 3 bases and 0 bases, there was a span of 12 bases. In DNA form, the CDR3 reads TGTGCCAGCAGCTTGCAGGGGGGGAGCTCCTACGAGCAGTACTTC. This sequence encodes CASSLQGGSSYEQYF.

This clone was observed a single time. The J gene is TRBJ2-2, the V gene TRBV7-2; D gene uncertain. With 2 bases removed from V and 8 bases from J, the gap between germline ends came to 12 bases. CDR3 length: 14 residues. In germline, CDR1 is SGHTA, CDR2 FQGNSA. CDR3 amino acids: CASSLSALAGELFF. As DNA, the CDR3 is TGTGCCAGCAGCTTAAGTGCTTTGGCGGGGGAGCTGTTTTTT.

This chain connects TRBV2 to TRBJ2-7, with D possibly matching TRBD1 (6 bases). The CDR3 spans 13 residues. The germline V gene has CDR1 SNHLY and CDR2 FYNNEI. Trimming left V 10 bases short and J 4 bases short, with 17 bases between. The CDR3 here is CATSRDIGYEQYF. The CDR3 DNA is TGTGCCACCTCCCGGGACATCGGGTACGAGCAGTACTTC.

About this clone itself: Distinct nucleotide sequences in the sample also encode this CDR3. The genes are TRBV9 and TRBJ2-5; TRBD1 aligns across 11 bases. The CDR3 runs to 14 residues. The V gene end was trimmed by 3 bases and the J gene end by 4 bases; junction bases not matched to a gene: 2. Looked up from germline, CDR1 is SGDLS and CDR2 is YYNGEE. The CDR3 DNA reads TGTGCCAGCAGCGGAGGGACAGGGGGAGAGACCCAGTACTTC. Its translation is CASSGGTGGETQYF.

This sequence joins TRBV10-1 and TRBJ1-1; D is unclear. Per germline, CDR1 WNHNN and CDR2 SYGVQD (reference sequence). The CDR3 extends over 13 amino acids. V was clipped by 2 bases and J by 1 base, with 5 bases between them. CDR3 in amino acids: CASSEGPNTEAFF. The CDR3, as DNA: TGCGCCAGCAGTGAGGGGCCGAACACTGAAGCTTTCTTT.

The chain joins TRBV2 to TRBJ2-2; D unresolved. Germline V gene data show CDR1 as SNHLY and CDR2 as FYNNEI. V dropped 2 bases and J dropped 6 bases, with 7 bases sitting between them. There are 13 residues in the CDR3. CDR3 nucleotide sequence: TGTGCCAGCAGTGAAACGGTGGCCGGGGAGCTGTTTTTT. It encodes CASSETVAGELFF. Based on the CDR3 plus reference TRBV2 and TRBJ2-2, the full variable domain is EPEVTQTPSHQVTQMGQEVILRCVPISNHLYFYWYRQILGQKVEFLVSFYNNEISEKSEIFDDQFSVERPDGSNFTLKIRSTKLEDSAMYFCASSETVAGELFFGEGSRLTVL.

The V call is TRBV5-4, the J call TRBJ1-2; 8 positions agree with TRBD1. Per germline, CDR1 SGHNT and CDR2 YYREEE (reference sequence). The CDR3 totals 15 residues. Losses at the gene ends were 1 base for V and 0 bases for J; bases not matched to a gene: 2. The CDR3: CASSLRDRPNYGYTF. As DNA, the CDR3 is TGTGCCAGCAGCTTGCGGGACAGGCCTAACTATGGCTACACCTTC.

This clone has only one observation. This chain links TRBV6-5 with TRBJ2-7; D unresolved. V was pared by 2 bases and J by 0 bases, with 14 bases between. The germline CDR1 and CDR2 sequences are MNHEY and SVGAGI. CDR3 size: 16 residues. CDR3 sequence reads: CASSYDFGRSSYEQYF. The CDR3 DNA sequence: TGTGCCAGCAGTTACGATTTCGGTAGGAGCTCCTACGAGCAGTACTTC.